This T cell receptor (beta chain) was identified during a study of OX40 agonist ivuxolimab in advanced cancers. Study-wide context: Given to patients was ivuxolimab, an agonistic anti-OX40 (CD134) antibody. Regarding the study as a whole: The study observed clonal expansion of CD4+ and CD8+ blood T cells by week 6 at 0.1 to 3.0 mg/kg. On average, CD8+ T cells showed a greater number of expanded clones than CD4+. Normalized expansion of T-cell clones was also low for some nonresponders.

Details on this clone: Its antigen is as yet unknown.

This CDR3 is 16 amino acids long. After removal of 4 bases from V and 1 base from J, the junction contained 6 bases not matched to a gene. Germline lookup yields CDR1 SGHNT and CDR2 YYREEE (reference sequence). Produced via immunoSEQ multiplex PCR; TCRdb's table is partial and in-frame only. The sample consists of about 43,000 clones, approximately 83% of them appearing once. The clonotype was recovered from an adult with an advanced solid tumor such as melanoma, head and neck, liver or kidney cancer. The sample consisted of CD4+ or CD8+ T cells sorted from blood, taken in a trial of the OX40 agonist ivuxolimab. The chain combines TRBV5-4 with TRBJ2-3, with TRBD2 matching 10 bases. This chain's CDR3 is CASSPATSGGTDTQYF. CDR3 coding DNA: TGTGCCAGCAGCCCTGCTACTAGCGGGGGCACAGATACGCAGTATTTT.